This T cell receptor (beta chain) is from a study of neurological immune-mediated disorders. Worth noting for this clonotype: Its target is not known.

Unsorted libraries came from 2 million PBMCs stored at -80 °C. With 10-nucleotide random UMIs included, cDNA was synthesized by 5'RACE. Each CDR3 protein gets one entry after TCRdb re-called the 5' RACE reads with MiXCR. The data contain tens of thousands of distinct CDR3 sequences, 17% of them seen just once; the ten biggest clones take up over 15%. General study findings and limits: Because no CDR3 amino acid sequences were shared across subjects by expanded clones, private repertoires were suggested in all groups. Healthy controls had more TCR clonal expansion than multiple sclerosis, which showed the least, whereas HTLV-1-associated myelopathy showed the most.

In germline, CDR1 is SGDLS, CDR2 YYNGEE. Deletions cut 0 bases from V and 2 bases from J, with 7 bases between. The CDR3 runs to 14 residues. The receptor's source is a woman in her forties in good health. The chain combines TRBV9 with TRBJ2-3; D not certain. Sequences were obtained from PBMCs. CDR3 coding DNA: TGTGCCAGCAGCGTAGGCAGGAACACAGATACGCAGTATTTT. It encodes CASSVGRNTDTQYF.